The 6 T cell receptor beta chains in this list originate from one sample, sequenced in a study of pediatric ulcerative colitis. Here immunoSEQ multiplex PCR was the method, and the copy in TCRdb shows in-frame clones only, minus some. The table has 35,000 to 45,000 clones, roughly 85% seen once. The sequencing input was blood. The source is a girl under 18 with moderate ulcerative colitis.

V and J are TRBV27 and TRBJ2-2, with TRBD1 matching 8 bases. The J segment lost 6 bases and the V segment lost 6 bases, leaving 6 bases of the junction unmatched. Germline lookup yields CDR1 MNHEY and CDR2 SMNVEV (reference sequence). There are 14 residues in the CDR3. The CDR3 DNA reads TGTGCCAGCAGATGGGCAGGGGGCTCCGGGGAGCTGTTTTTT. It codes for CASRWAGGSGELFF.

The chain recombines TRBV4-2 with TRBJ2-6; 10 bases match TRBD1. J gave up 3 bases and V 4 bases, and 6 bases lay outside the gene matches. This CDR3 comprises 17 residues. CDR1 LGHNA and CDR2 YNFKEQ come from the germline V gene. CDR3 sequence reads: CASSLRQGASGANVLTF. DNA of the CDR3: TGTGCCAGCAGCCTCAGACAGGGGGCTAGTGGGGCCAACGTCCTGACTTTC.

The V gene is TRBV2, the J gene TRBJ1-1; D unclear. Germline values: CDR1 SNHLY, CDR2 FYNNEI. Trimming cost V 6 bases and J 5 bases, with 19 bases left between them. This CDR3 has 15 amino acids. Here the CDR3 DNA reads TGTGCCAGCAGCCCCAGGAGTGGGCGAGGGACTGAAGCTTTCTTT. This codes for CASSPRSGRGTEAFF.

The rearrangement uses TRBV7-2 and TRBJ2-7; the D is unclear. The CDR3 is 12 residues long. Germline values: CDR1 SGHTA, CDR2 FQGNSA. Trimming left V 0 bases short and J 6 bases short, with 6 bases between. CDR3 residues: CASSLAVGEQYF. DNA of the CDR3: TGTGCCAGCAGCTTAGCGGTAGGCGAGCAGTACTTC.

This rearrangement joins TRBV12-5 to TRBJ2-1, with 11 bases aligning to TRBD2. The CDR3 has 16 residues. The V gene end was trimmed by 1 base and the J gene end by 9 bases; junction bases not matched to a gene: 8. The germline V gene has CDR1 LGHNT and CDR2 FRNRAP. CDR3 nucleotide sequence: TGTGCTAGTGGTTTGGCCTTAGCGGGAGGGCTGGCTGAGCAGTTCTTC. Amino acids: CASGLALAGGLAEQFF.

The chain couples TRBV10-3 to TRBJ2-1, with D possibly called TRBD1 or TRBD2 (6 bases each). V lost 8 bases and J lost 8, with 19 bases in between. Germline V gene data show CDR1 as ENHRY and CDR2 as SYGVKD. The CDR3 sequence is 14 residues long. The CDR3 sequence: CAIRPRGDYDEQFF. CDR3 in DNA: TGTGCCATCCGACCTAGGGGGGATTACGATGAGCAGTTCTTC.